A selection of T cell receptor beta chains follows, all from one sample in a study of T cells after yellow fever vaccination. From the 5' RACE reads, TCRdb called clonotypes with MiXCR, one entry per CDR3 protein. The table includes approximately 160,000 distinct CDR3 sequences, approximately 10% detected once. The source material was CD8+ T cells sorted from PBMCs, sampled 45 days after the yellow fever booster vaccination. These TCRs come from a man between 18 and 35 years old who received the YFV17D yellow fever vaccine. The CDR3 runs from the conserved cysteine through the conserved F or W. Each record gives: CDR3 length, clone size, D gene, V gene, J gene, CDR3 protein, CDR3 DNA. The D gene is left open where the match is weak. The size of a clone is reported for some rows only, either as once, few or many, or as a class for expanded clones.

>15|few|TRBD1|TRBV27|TRBJ2-1
CASTQRTGIDNEQFF
TGTGCCAGCACCCAAAGGACAGGGATCGACAATGAGCAGTTCTTC
>16|NA|TRBD1|TRBV15|TRBJ2-1
CATSKPGGTGDNEQFF
TGTGCCACCAGCAAGCCGGGGGGGACAGGGGACAATGAGCAGTTCTTC
>11|NA|NA|TRBV9|TRBJ2-1
CASRSNNEQFF
TGTGCCAGCAGGAGTAACAATGAGCAGTTCTTC
>15|few|NA|TRBV6-5|TRBJ2-5
CASRGSDRRGETQYF
TGTGCCAGCCGCGGCTCAGACAGGCGGGGAGAGACCCAGTACTTC
>13|few|NA|TRBV27|TRBJ2-3
CASWGQGPDTQYF
TGTGCCAGCTGGGGGCAGGGGCCAGATACGCAGTATTTT
>14|NA|TRBD1|TRBV6-2/TRBV6-3|TRBJ1-5
CASSRQGNWQPQHF
TGTGCCAGCAGTAGACAGGGGAATTGGCAGCCCCAGCATTTT
>15|many|NA|TRBV5-1|TRBJ2-7
CASSLGDTSPLEQYF
TGCGCCAGCAGCTTAGGGGACACCTCTCCCTTGGAGCAGTACTTC
>18|few|NA|TRBV4-3|TRBJ1-6
CASSQVLTESSYNSPLHF
TGCGCCAGCAGCCAAGTTTTGACAGAGAGCTCCTATAATTCACCCCTCCACTTT
>13|NA|NA|TRBV7-8|TRBJ2-2
CASSTPGAGELFF
TGTGCCAGCAGCACCCCGGGGGCCGGGGAGCTGTTTTTT
>12|few|NA|TRBV29-1|TRBJ2-5
CSVESTGETQYF
TGCAGCGTTGAGAGCACGGGGGAGACCCAGTACTTC
>15|NA|TRBD1|TRBV11-3|TRBJ2-1
CASSDRDRSYNEQFF
TGTGCCAGCAGCGACCGGGACAGGTCATACAATGAGCAGTTCTTC
>12|few|NA|TRBV7-8|TRBJ2-1
CASSGQFNEQFF
TGTGCCAGCTCTGGACAATTCAATGAGCAGTTCTTC
>15|NA|TRBD2|TRBV5-1|TRBJ2-2
CASSLLRGKAGELFF
TGCGCCAGCAGCTTGTTGCGGGGGAAGGCCGGGGAGCTGTTTTTT
>17|few|NA|TRBV5-1|TRBJ2-2
CASNIGQTRWDTGELFF
TGCGCCAGCAACATTGGGCAGACGAGGTGGGACACCGGGGAGCTGTTTTTT
>16|few|TRBD1|TRBV7-9|TRBJ1-5
CASRNAGTGEPQPQHF
TGTGCCAGCAGAAACGCCGGGACAGGGGAACCTCAGCCCCAGCATTTT
>14|NA|NA|TRBV7-8|TRBJ2-5
CASSRNGTAGTQYF
TGTGCCAGCAGCCGAAATGGGACCGCCGGGACCCAGTACTTC
>17|NA|NA|TRBV9|TRBJ2-3
CASSAESGGFSTDTQYF
TGTGCCAGCAGCGCAGAATCTGGCGGGTTTAGCACAGATACGCAGTATTTT
>15|few|TRBD2|TRBV7-3|TRBJ2-5
CASSPEAGGQETQYF
TGTGCCAGCAGCCCGGAGGCGGGGGGCCAAGAGACCCAGTACTTC